The T cell receptor (beta chain) under discussion was sequenced for a study of T-cell reconstitution after alpha-beta-depleted transplantation in children. Study results and caveats: T-cell numbers and diversity one year post-transplant derived largely from freshly generated T cells. Reportedly, only several hundred clones from non-depleted graft cells drove alpha-beta T-cell counts at about two months.

CDR1 and CDR2 (germline): SEHNR, FQNEAQ (reference sequence). Trimming removed 5 bases from V and 5 bases from J, with 13 bases in between. The CDR3 is made up of 14 amino acids. This clonotype was counted only a few times. Its specificity is unknown. Using unique molecular identifiers, the investigators prepared the TCRbeta library. TCRdb called the PCR reads again in MiXCR, with one record for every CDR3 protein. The table has around 450,000 distinct CDR3 sequences, under 12% seen once. This receptor was obtained from a child aged 2 to 10 with inherited bone marrow failure, due to receive a stem cell transplant. The sample in question was PBMCs, obtained before TCRalphabeta/CD19-depleted stem cell transplant. The rearrangement links TRBV7-9 to TRBJ2-1; D might be TRBD2 (6 bases). The CDR3 nucleotides read TGTGCCAGCAGCCGGCCGGGACTTAACAATGAGCAGTTCTTC. Its translation is CASSRPGLNNEQFF.